This TCR beta chain emerged from a study of vaccination effects on CD4 cells after COVID-19. Points on this clone: Its antigen is unidentified.

Isolation of CD4+ T cells took place after about ten days of culture. The germline V gene has CDR1 KGHSH and CDR2 LQKENI. J gave up 4 bases and V 3 bases, and 1 base lay outside the gene matches. The CDR3 covers 14 residues. TCRdb's table, derived via immunoSEQ multiplex PCR, lists solely in-frame clones and lacks some. The sample has some 26,000 clones; less than 75% are singletons. The chain joins TRBV18 to TRBJ1-5; 9 nucleotides agree with TRBD1. The specimen comprised CD4+ T cells from PBMCs cultured without peptide, sampled before COVID-19 vaccination. The sequence derives from a human donor who received a COVID-19 vaccine. The CDR3 loop reads CASSPGQGNQPQHF. The DNA of the CDR3 is TGTGCCAGCTCACCTGGACAGGGGAATCAGCCCCAGCATTTT.